This T cell receptor beta chain emerged from a study of cytomegalovirus exposure and HLA in healthy donors. Whole-study context: Genetic ancestry analysis placed around four fifths of the 398 donors that were genotyped in the Caucasian-associated cluster.

PCR primers comprised 60 Vbeta and 13 Jbeta primers. Assay used: immunoSEQ multiplex PCR; TCRdb lists only in-frame clones, some missing. The sample shows tens of thousands of clones, around 86% of them seen only once. Sequences were obtained from PBMCs. This sequence was found in a man in his thirties or forties in good health and CMV-seropositive.

DNA of the CDR3: TGCGCCAGCAGCCAAACCACGGGACAGGTCCTCTACGAGCAGTACTTC. It specifies CASSQTTGQVLYEQYF. The chain joins TRBV4-1 to TRBJ2-7, with TRBD1 matching over 8 bases. The J segment lost 3 bases and the V segment lost 2 bases, leaving 9 bases of the junction unmatched. Germline-derived CDR1 and CDR2 are MGHRA and YSYEKL. CDR3 size: 16 residues.